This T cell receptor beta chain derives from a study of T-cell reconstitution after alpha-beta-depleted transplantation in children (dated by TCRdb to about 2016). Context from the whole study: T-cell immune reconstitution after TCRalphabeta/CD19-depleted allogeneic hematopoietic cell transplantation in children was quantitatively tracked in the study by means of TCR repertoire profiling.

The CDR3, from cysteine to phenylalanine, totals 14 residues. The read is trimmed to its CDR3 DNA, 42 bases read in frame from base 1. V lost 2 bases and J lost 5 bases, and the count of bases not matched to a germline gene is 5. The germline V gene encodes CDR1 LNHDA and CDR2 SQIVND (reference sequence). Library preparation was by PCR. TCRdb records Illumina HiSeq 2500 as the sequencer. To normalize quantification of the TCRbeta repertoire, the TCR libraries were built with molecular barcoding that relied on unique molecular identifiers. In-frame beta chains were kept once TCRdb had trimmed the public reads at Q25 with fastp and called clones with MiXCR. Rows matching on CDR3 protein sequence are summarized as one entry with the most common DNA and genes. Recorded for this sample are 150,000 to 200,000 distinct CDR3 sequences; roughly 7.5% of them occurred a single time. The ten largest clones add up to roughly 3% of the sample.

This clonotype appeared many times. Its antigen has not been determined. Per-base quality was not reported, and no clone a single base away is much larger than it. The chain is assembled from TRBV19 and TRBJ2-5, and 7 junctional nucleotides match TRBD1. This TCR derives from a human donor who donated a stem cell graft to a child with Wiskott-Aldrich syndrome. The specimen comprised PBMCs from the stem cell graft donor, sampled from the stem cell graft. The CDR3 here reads CASSIKGALETQYF. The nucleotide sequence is TGTGCCAGTAGTATAAAGGGGGCCCTTGAGACCCAGTACTTC.